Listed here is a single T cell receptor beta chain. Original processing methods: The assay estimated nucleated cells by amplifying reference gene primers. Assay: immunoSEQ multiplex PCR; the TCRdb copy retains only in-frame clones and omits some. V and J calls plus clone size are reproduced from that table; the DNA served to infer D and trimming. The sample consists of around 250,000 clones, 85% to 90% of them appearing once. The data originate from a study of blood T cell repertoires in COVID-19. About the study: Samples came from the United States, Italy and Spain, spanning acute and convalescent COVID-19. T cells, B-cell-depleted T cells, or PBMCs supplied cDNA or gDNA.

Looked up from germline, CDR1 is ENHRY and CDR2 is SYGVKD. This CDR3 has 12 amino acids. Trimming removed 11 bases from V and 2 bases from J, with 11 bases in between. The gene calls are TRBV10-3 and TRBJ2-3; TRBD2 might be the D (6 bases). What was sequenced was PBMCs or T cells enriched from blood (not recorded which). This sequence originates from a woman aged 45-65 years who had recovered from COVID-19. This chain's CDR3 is CASRTITDTQYF. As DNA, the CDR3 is TGTGCCTCCAGGACTATCACAGATACGCAGTATTTT.